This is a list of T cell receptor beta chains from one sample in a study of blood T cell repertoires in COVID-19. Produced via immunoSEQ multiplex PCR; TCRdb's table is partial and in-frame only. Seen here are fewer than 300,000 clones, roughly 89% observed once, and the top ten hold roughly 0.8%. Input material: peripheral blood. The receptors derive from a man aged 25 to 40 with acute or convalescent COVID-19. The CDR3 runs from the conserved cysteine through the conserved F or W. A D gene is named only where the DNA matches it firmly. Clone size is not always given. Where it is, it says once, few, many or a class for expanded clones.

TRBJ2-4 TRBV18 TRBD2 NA TGTGCCAGCTCACCACCATTTGCGGGAGCGACCAACATTCAGTACTTC CASSPPFAGATNIQYF
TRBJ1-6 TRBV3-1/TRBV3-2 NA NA TGTGCCAGCAGCCTTCGACTCGGTCGAGGCTACTCACCCCTCCACTTT CASSLRLGRGYSPLHF
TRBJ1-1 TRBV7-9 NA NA TGTGCCAGCAGCTTATCCGGGGGACACACTGAAGCTTTCTTT CASSLSGGHTEAFF
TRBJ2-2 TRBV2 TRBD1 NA TGTGCCAGCAGTAGACAGGGAGCGAACACCGGGGAGCTGTTTTTT CASSRQGANTGELFF
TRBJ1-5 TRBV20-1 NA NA TGCAGTGCTAGTGACGGGTATCAGCCCCAGCATTTT CSASDGYQPQHF
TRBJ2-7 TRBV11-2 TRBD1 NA TGTGCCAGCAGCCGCCTGACATGGGACAGAAGTTTCTACGAGCAGTACTTC CASSRLTWDRSFYEQYF
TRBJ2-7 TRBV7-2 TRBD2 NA TGTGCCAGCAGCCCCCGACTAGCGGGGGATTACGAGCAGTACTTC CASSPRLAGDYEQYF
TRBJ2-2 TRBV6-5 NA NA TGTGCCAGCAGTTACCGGGGATCTAGCACCGGGGAGCTGTTTTTT CASSYRGSSTGELFF
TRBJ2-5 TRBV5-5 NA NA TGTGCCAGCAGCCCCGCGGGGTACCAAGAGACCCAGTACTTC CASSPAGYQETQYF
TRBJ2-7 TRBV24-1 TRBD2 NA TGTGCCACCTCGGGACTAGCGGGAGGAACCTACGAGCAGTACTTC CATSGLAGGTYEQYF
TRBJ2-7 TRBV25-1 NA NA TGTGCCAGCAGTGAATATAACAGACCCTACGAGCAGTACTTC CASSEYNRPYEQYF
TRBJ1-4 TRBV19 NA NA TGTGCCAGTAGTTCTAGGGGGAATGAAAAACTGTTTTTT CASSSRGNEKLFF
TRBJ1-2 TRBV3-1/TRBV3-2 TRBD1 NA TGTGCCAGCAGCCAAGGGCGTCAGGGGGCTTGGGGCTACACCTTC CASSQGRQGAWGYTF
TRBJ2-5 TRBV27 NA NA TGTGCCAGCAGCCGCGGACTGATAGAGACCCAGTACTTC CASSRGLIETQYF
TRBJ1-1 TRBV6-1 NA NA TGTGCCAGCAGTGAATCGGCGGGCTGGGACACTGAAGCTTTCTTT CASSESAGWDTEAFF
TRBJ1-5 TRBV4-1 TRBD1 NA TGCGCCAGCAGCCCAGATGGGACAGGGGTTCAGCCCCAGCATTTT CASSPDGTGVQPQHF
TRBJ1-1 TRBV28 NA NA TGTGCCAGCAGTTCAGGGAACACTGAAGCTTTCTTT CASSSGNTEAFF
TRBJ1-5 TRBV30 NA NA TGTGCCTGGAGTGTCGGGGTATTCAATCAGCCCCAGCATTTT CAWSVGVFNQPQHF
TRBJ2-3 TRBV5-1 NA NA TGCGCCAGCAGCTTGGTATCGGCGGGGGCCGCCCCGAGCACAGATACGCAGTATTTT CASSLVSAGAAPSTDTQYF
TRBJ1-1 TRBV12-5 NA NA TGTGCTAGTTCCGCAAGAGACACTGAAGCTTTCTTT CASSARDTEAFF
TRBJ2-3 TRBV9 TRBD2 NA TGTGCCAGCAGCGTAGGGCTAGCGGGGGCAGATACGCAGTATTTT CASSVGLAGADTQYF
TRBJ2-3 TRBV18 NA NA TGTGCCAGCTCACCAGGAACAGGGCGGACAGATACGCAGTATTTT CASSPGTGRTDTQYF
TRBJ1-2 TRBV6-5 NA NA TGTGCCAGCAGTTCCGGGACATTCTATGGCTACACCTTC CASSSGTFYGYTF
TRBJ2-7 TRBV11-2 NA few TGTGCCAGCAGCTTGGAGGGGCTAGGATACTACGAGCAGTACTTC CASSLEGLGYYEQYF
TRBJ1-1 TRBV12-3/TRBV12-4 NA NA TGTGCCAGCAGGACAAAGAACACTGAAGCTTTCTTT CASRTKNTEAFF
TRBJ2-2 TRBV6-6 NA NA TGTGCCAGCAGTTACACAGAGAACACCGGGGAGCTGTTTTTT CASSYTENTGELFF
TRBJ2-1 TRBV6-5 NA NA TGTGCCAGCAGGGACTCGTCCCCTAATCGAGAGCAGTTCTTC CASRDSSPNREQFF
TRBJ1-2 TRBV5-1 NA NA TGCGCCAGCAGCTTGGGGGCTCAGGCTCGGATCAGGCCATTTGGCTACACCTTC CASSLGAQARIRPFGYTF
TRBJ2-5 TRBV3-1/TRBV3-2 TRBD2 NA TGTGCCAGCAGCCCACTAGCGGACCAAGAGACCCAGTACTTC CASSPLADQETQYF
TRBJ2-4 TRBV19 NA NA TGTGCCAGTAGTCCAGGAGGATTGTTGGTTTACTTC CASSPGGLLVYF
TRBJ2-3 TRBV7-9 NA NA TGTGCCAGCAGCTTACCGGGAGCGTTTTGGCGGACAGATACGCAGTATTTT CASSLPGAFWRTDTQYF
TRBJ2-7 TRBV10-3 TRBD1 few TGTGCCATCAGTGACCCCACACAGGGGGCGAGCTACGAGCAGTACTTC CAISDPTQGASYEQYF
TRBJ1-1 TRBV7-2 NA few TGTGCCAGCAGCCCTACCAGGGTCACTGAAGCTTTCTTT CASSPTRVTEAFF
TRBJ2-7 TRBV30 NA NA TGTGCCTGGAGCGACGAGGTGGGGGCATACGAGCAGTACTTC CAWSDEVGAYEQYF
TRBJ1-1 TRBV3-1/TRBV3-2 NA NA TGTGCCAGCAGTTTACACGGGGGCACTGAAGCTTTCTTT CASSLHGGTEAFF
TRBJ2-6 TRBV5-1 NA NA TGCGCCAGCAGCCCCCTTCCTGGGGCCAACGTCCTGACTTTC CASSPLPGANVLTF
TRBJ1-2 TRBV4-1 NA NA TGCGCCAGCAGCCAAGATGTTACCCTCCTAGGCTACACCTTC CASSQDVTLLGYTF
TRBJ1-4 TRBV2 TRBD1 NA TGTGCCAGCAGTCGCCGGGACAGATGGGAAAAACTGTTTTTT CASSRRDRWEKLFF
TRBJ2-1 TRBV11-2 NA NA TGTGCCAGCAGCTTAACTCCGATTCCCAGGGGTCGGGCCAATGAGCAGTTCTTC CASSLTPIPRGRANEQFF
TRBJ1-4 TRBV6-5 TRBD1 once TGTGCCAGCAGTTTACAGGGGGCACGTCCCGAAAAACTGTTTTTT CASSLQGARPEKLFF
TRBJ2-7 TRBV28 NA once TGTGCCAGCAGTTTTGATGGAGGCAACTACGAGCAGTACTTC CASSFDGGNYEQYF
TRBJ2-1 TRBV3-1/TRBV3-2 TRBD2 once TGTGCCAGCAGCCAAGGAAAGCGGGAGGCATCCTACAATGAGCAGTTCTTC CASSQGKREASYNEQFF
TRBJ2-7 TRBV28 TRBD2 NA TGTGCCAGCAGTTTACATGGGGGACTAGCGGGGGCCTACGAGCAGTACTTC CASSLHGGLAGAYEQYF
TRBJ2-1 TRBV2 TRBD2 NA TGTGCCAGCAGACCCGGACTAGCAGAGCAGTTCTTC CASRPGLAEQFF
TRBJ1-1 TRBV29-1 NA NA TGCAGCGTTACCCAGGGAAGGAACACTGAAGCTTTCTTT CSVTQGRNTEAFF
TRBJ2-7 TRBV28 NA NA TGTGCCAGCAGTTTCGAACAGGGGGGGGGCCACGAGCAGTACTTC CASSFEQGGGHEQYF
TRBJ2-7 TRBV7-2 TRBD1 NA TGTGCCAGCAGCCCCGCTCAGGGGGATTCCCCTTACGAGCAGTACTTC CASSPAQGDSPYEQYF
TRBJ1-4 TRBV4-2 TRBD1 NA TGTGCCAGCAGTCGGACAGGGGGAGGAAAACTGTTTTTT CASSRTGGGKLFF
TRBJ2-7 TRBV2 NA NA TGTGCCAGCAGTGAAGAATCGCGGGGTCCCTACGAGCAGTACTTC CASSEESRGPYEQYF
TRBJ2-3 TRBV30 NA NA TGTGCCTGGAGTGTACTGAGGGATACGCAGTATTTT CAWSVLRDTQYF